This is a list of T cell receptor beta chains from one sample in a study of blood T cell repertoires in COVID-19. Sequenced by immunoSEQ multiplex PCR; TCRdb stores in-frame clones only, minus some. The data show roughly 250,000 clones, 70% to 90% seen once. Specimen: peripheral blood. The source of these receptors is a middle-aged woman with acute or convalescent COVID-19. CDR3s leave out the opening cysteine and the closing phenylalanine or tryptophan. D genes are given only for firm matches.

v_call	d_call	j_call	cdr3_aa
TRBV4-1	.	TRBJ2-1	ASSQEGGPWGNEQF
TRBV2	TRBD2	TRBJ2-5	ASRSLAGGRETQY
TRBV3-1/TRBV3-2	.	TRBJ1-1	ASSQGTGNTEAF
TRBV2	.	TRBJ1-2	ASTRGDGYT
TRBV21-1	.	TRBJ1-1	ASSTEGAGNTEAF
TRBV5-4	.	TRBJ2-3	ASSLGQRSDTQY
TRBV12-3/TRBV12-4	.	TRBJ2-2	ASTQGTGELF
TRBV5-1	TRBD1	TRBJ1-2	ASSSAIVGGADYGYT
TRBV2	.	TRBJ1-1	ATTGPSYTEAF
TRBV9	TRBD1	TRBJ1-1	ASSVGTGQGGSNTEAF
TRBV19	.	TRBJ1-1	ASNTLGAGSPPEAF
TRBV6-6	TRBD1	TRBJ1-4	ASSTGEVHEKLF
TRBV10-3	.	TRBJ1-6	AISDRGRDSPLH
TRBV2	TRBD1	TRBJ1-2	ASSRQGAGYT
TRBV18	TRBD1	TRBJ1-6	ASSPQTGGYNSPLH
TRBV11-3	.	TRBJ2-1	ASSFSLSSYNEQF
TRBV5-1	.	TRBJ1-2	ASYSTGSVGGYT
TRBV24-1	TRBD2	TRBJ2-2	ATSAGGIDTGELF
TRBV11-2	TRBD1	TRBJ1-2	ASRKPGQGIYGYT
TRBV19	TRBD1	TRBJ1-3	ASRTDRATGNTIY
TRBV5-6	TRBD1	TRBJ1-1	ASSLGTGTGFSTF
TRBV5-6	.	TRBJ1-1	ASSPTGNTEAF
TRBV30	.	TRBJ1-5	AWSHARVGLWEPQH
TRBV6-5	.	TRBJ2-3	ASSYSWGERIDTQY
TRBV19	.	TRBJ1-5	ASSTPEGGPNNQPQH
TRBV3-1/TRBV3-2	TRBD1	TRBJ1-1	ASSQDGPDRRAF
TRBV5-6	TRBD1	TRBJ2-5	ASRSGQGTLETQY
TRBV9	TRBD2	TRBJ2-1	ASSVDIAGDNEQF
TRBV5-1	TRBD1	TRBJ1-2	ASSRDRGGMLYGYT
TRBV2	TRBD1	TRBJ1-2	ASSPLEGQRGYT
TRBV27	.	TRBJ1-5	ASSSAGLTADYSNQPQH
TRBV4-1	.	TRBJ2-3	ASSQEPIPSTDTQY
TRBV5-1	.	TRBJ1-6	ASSSVANSPLH
TRBV12-5	TRBD2	TRBJ2-1	ASGFIAGAYNEQF
TRBV7-9	.	TRBJ1-1	ASSLVGGLNTEAF
TRBV2	TRBD1	TRBJ1-6	ASIPEGAPYNSPLH
TRBV5-1	.	TRBJ1-2	ASSLSQTNYGYT
TRBV27	.	TRBJ1-4	ASAKGGEKLF
TRBV19	.	TRBJ1-3	ASSLWGEDGENTIY
TRBV4-1	TRBD1	TRBJ1-1	ASSQTMTGAGTEAF
TRBV21-1	.	TRBJ1-3	ASSTPGGDRASGNTIY